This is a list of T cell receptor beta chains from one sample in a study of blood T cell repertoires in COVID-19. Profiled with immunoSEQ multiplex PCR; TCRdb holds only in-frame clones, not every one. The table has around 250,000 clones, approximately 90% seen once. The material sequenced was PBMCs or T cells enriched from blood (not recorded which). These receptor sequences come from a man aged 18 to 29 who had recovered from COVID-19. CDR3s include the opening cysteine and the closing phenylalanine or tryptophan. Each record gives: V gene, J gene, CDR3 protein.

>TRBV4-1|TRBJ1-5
CASSQGGTGPQHF
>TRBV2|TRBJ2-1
CASSPGLGAYNEQFF
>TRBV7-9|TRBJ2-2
CASSSTGASNTGELFF
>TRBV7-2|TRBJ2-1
CASSLEGQGYNEQFF
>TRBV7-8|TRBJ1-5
CASGGNTNVQPQHF
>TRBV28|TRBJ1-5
CASSYTRDRGNQPQHF
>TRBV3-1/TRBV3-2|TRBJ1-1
CASSHASRAADTEAFF
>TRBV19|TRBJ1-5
CASSIFAASNQPQHF
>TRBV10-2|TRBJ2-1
CASRGLAATPGSYNEQFF
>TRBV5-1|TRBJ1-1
CASSLGTDEAFF
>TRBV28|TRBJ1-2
CASIPGQGINYGYTF
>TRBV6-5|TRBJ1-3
CASLNYLKRRNTIYF
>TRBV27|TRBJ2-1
CASSLFQGLGNEQFF
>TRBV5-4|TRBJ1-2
CASSLTGPYGYTF
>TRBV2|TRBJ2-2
CASRPQGGTTGELFF
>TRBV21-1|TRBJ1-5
CASSKVGGIDSNQPQHF
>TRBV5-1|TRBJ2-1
CASSLTSNEQFF
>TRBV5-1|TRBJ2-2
CASSLWASGELFF
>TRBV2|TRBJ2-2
CAISPGLAANTGELFF
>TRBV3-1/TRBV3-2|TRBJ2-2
CASSQVASGASRGELFF
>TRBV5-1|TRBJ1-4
CASSWQGATNEKLFF
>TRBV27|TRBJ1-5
CASAGGGGYNQPQHF
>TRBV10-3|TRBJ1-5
CAISEGQGIMGNQPQHF
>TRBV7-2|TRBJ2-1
CASSLAKGRGIYNEQFF
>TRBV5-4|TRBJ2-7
CASSLAQGRYEQYF
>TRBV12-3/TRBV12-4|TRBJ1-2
CASSFGQSYGYTF
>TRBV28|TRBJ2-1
CATASPLAEDYNEQFF
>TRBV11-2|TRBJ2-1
CASSLAPGLAGGNEQFF
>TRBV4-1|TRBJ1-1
CASSQAGSLGGTEAFF
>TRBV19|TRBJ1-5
CASSRGGQPQHF
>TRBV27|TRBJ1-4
CASSFLAATNEKLFF
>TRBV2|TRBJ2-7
CASNQIYSEQYF
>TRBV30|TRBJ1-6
CASRDRNNSPLHF
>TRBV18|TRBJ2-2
CASSPSSTGELFF
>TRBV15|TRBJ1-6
CATSRDREGSPLHF
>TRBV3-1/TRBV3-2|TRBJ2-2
CASSHPSGRELFF
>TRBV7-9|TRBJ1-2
CASSLHAEANYGYTF
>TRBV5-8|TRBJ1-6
CASSLSLSTVDNSPLHF
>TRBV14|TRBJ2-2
CASSPTVRNTGELFF
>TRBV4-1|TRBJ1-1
CASSQVGQGGTEAFF
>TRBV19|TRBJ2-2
CASRDPGPIIRTGELFF
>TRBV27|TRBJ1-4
CASRRQGGEKLFF
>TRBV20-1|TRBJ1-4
CSASRQGEEKLFF
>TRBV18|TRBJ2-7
CASSPPTGSDEQYF
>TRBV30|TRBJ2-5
CAWSVRGGTGMGETQYF
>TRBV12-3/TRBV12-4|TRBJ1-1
CASSFEANTEAFF
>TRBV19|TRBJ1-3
CARDAEDTIYF